Presented here are 5 T cell receptor beta chains from one specimen sequenced in a study of blood T cells in healthy people across ages. A second about 6 to 12 cycle PCR used barcoded and J-beta primers. Via MiXCR, TCRdb re-called the 5' RACE reads, giving one row per CDR3 protein. The sample shows 1.5 million to 2 million distinct CDR3 sequences, roughly 50% of them seen only once. Sequencing input: blood. Every receptor here comes from a woman between 40 and 55 years old in good health.

Regarding this clonotype: One end of the junction does not line up with germline, which may come from a read error. The chain combines TRBV3-1 with TRBJ2-7; tentative D call: TRBD1 (6 bases). The CDR3 covers 14 residues. Germline values: CDR1 LGHDT, CDR2 YNNKEL (reference sequence). The CDR3 reads CASSEDRSSYEQYF. CDR3 DNA sequence: TGTGCCAGCAGCGAAGACAGGAGCTCCTACGAGCAGTACTTC.

In DNA, the CDR3 is TGCGCCAGCAGCTTACCCCCCCGTGGGAGGAGGAGCAATCAGCCCCAGCATTTT. This gives the protein CASSLPPRGRRSNQPQHF. The chain employs TRBV4-3 and TRBJ1-5; no firm D call. The V gene's germline CDR1 is LGHNA and CDR2 YSLEER. The CDR3 is made up of 18 amino acids. V dropped 5 bases and J dropped 1 base, with 21 bases sitting between them.

This clonotype was counted only a few times. The V call is TRBV7-2, the J call TRBJ2-4; the D is unclear. Trimming removed 6 bases at V and 3 bases at J, with 12 bases between. Germline CDR1 is SGHTA and CDR2 is FQGNSA. The CDR3 consists of 14 residues. CDR3 in amino acids: CASSSGWGKNIQYF. The CDR3, as DNA: TGTGCCAGCAGTTCCGGTTGGGGCAAAAACATTCAGTACTTC.

Details on this clonotype: This could be a read error, since a much larger clone is one nucleotide away. The rearrangement links TRBV20-1 to TRBJ2-1, with 12 bases fitting TRBD2. V lost 3 bases to trimming and J lost 4 bases; unmatched junction nucleotides: 4. Germline V gene sequence: CDR1 DFQATT, CDR2 SNEGSKA (reference sequence). The CDR3 spans 15 residues. This CDR3 is CSARASGGAYNEQFF. The CDR3 DNA sequence: TGCAGTGCTAGGGCTAGCGGGGGGGCGTACAATGAGCAGTTCTTC.

This clonotype was seen a few times. This chain joins TRBV6-1 and TRBJ2-5; 9 bases agree with TRBD1. CDR1 and CDR2 (germline): MNHNS, SASEGT. Germline trimming cut 4 bases from V and 2 bases from J; bases unmatched to any gene: 5. CDR3 length equals 15 residues. CDR3 DNA sequence: TGTGCCAGCAGTGTCGGACAGGGGAATCAAGAGACCCAGTACTTC. The encoded protein is CASSVGQGNQETQYF.